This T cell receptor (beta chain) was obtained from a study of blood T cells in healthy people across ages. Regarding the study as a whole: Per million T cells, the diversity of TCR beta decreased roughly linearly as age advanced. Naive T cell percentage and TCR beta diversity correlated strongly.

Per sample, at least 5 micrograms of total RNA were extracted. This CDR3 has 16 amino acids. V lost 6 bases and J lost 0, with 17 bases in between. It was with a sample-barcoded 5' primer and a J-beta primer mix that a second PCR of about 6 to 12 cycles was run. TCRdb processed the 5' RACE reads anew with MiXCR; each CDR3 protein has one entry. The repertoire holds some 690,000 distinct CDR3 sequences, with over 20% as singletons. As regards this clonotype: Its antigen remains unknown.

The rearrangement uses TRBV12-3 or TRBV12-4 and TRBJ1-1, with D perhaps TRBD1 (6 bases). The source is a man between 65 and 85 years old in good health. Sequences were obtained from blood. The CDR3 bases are TGTGCCAGCAGCGGCGGGGGGGGCTTTATGAACACTGAAGCTTTCTTT. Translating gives CASSGGGGFMNTEAFF.